These T cell receptor beta chains were read from a single sample in a study of vaccination effects on CD4 cells after COVID-19. The repertoire was sequenced with immunoSEQ multiplex PCR; TCRdb's copy has only in-frame clones and lacks some. The sample has around 33,000 clones; over 60% are singletons. Their antigen targets remain unknown. Sequenced material: CD4+ T cells from PBMCs cultured with SARS-CoV-2 spike peptides, taken after COVID-19 vaccination. The receptors come from a human donor who received a COVID-19 vaccine. Each CDR3 is given with its conserved first and last residue. A D gene is named only where the DNA matches it firmly. For some rows the clone size is stated as once, few or many, or as a class when expanded; others skip it.

CDR3 protein | CDR3 DNA | J gene | clone size | D gene | V gene
CASTLGQGNQPQHF | TGTGCCAGCACCCTTGGACAGGGCAATCAGCCCCAGCATTTT | TRBJ1-5 | . | TRBD1 | TRBV2
CASSESGFGANVLTF | TGTGCCAGCAGTGAATCAGGGTTCGGGGCCAACGTCCTGACTTTC | TRBJ2-6 | few | . | TRBV27
CASSLVGGRAGETQYF | TGCGCCAGCAGCTTGGTCGGAGGGAGGGCCGGTGAGACCCAGTACTTC | TRBJ2-5 | once | TRBD2 | TRBV5-1
CASSLAGLAGGLSYEQYF | TGTGCCAGCAGTTTAGCCGGACTAGCGGGAGGACTCTCCTACGAGCAGTACTTC | TRBJ2-7 | . | TRBD2 | TRBV28
CAISEVRVDGYTF | TGTGCCATCAGTGAGGTCCGGGTAGATGGCTACACCTTC | TRBJ1-2 | . | . | TRBV10-3
CASSSPRTGGNGYTF | TGTGCCAGCAGTTCTCCTCGGACAGGGGGCAATGGCTACACCTTC | TRBJ1-2 | . | TRBD1 | TRBV7-8
CASSFRLAGGPYEQYF | TGCGCCAGCAGCTTTCGTCTAGCGGGAGGCCCATACGAGCAGTACTTC | TRBJ2-7 | . | TRBD2 | TRBV5-1
CASSGGTSGRTDTQYF | TGTGCCAGCAGTGGGGGGACTAGCGGGAGGACAGATACGCAGTATTTT | TRBJ2-3 | . | TRBD2 | TRBV25-1
CARRAGGRAIANYGYTF | TGTGCCAGGAGGGCAGGGGGCCGAGCAATAGCTAACTATGGCTACACCTTC | TRBJ1-2 | . | TRBD1 | TRBV6-4
CASSNRTGAVKTQYF | TGCGCCAGCAGTAATCGGACAGGGGCTGTGAAGACCCAGTACTTC | TRBJ2-5 | . | TRBD1 | TRBV10-1
CASNSAGGVEQFF | TGTGCCAGTAATTCGGCAGGGGGGGTTGAGCAGTTCTTC | TRBJ2-1 | . | . | TRBV19
CASSPAENEQFF | TGTGCCAGCTCACCAGCCGAGAATGAGCAGTTCTTC | TRBJ2-1 | . | . | TRBV18
CASSLSQRGNTEAFF | TGCGCCAGCAGCCTATCCCAAAGGGGAAACACTGAAGCTTTCTTT | TRBJ1-1 | few | . | TRBV5-1
CASSIRGPNTEAFF | TGTGCCAGTAGTATCAGGGGGCCGAACACTGAAGCTTTCTTT | TRBJ1-1 | few | TRBD1 | TRBV19
CASSTGSSSYNEQFF | TGTGCCAGCAGCACAGGGTCGAGCTCCTACAATGAGCAGTTCTTC | TRBJ2-1 | . | . | TRBV11-2
CASSDRGGGSGANVLTF | TGTGCCAGCAGTGACCGGGGAGGGGGATCTGGGGCCAACGTCCTGACTTTC | TRBJ2-6 | . | . | TRBV6-1
CASGTGNGYTF | TGTGCCAGCGGGACAGGGAACGGCTACACCTTC | TRBJ1-2 | . | TRBD1 | TRBV6-5
CASSLAGGREQFF | TGCGCCAGCAGCTTGGCGGGGGGGCGTGAGCAGTTCTTC | TRBJ2-1 | . | TRBD2 | TRBV5-1
CASSLWETQYF | TGTGCCAGCAGCTTGTGGGAGACCCAGTACTTC | TRBJ2-5 | . | . | TRBV5-6
CATSWGNEQFF | TGTGCCACTTCGTGGGGCAATGAGCAGTTCTTC | TRBJ2-1 | . | . | TRBV12-3/TRBV12-4
CASSLDRRTPNTEAFF | TGTGCCAGCAGCTTGGATCGGCGGACACCGAACACTGAAGCTTTCTTT | TRBJ1-1 | once | . | TRBV5-6
CASSFRDRRSYNSPLHF | TGTGCCAGCAGCTTCCGGGACAGGCGCTCCTATAATTCACCCCTCCACTTT | TRBJ1-6 | few | TRBD1 | TRBV11-2
CASRTTATNEKLFF | TGTGCCAGCAGGACAACTGCAACTAATGAAAAACTGTTTTTT | TRBJ1-4 | . | . | TRBV2
CASSRFGTDETQYF | TGCGCCAGCAGTCGTTTCGGGACCGACGAGACCCAGTACTTC | TRBJ2-5 | . | . | TRBV5-1
CASSLRDYRTIQYF | TGTGCCAGCAGCTTACGGGACTATAGAACCATTCAGTACTTC | TRBJ2-4 | . | TRBD2 | TRBV5-4
CASTARDGVAYNEQFF | TGTGCCAGCACCGCTAGGGACGGGGTTGCCTACAATGAGCAGTTCTTC | TRBJ2-1 | . | . | TRBV25-1
CASSMGQASNEQFF | TGTGCCAGTAGTATGGGACAGGCTAGCAATGAGCAGTTCTTC | TRBJ2-1 | . | TRBD1 | TRBV19
CASSDTVKQPQHF | TGTGCCAGCTCCGACACGGTCAAACAGCCCCAGCATTTT | TRBJ1-5 | few | . | TRBV19
CASRAGQGAGQPQHF | TGTGCCAGCAGGGCGGGACAGGGGGCTGGTCAGCCCCAGCATTTT | TRBJ1-5 | . | TRBD1 | TRBV6-5
CASSQGTWGDTEAFF | TGCGCCAGCAGCCAAGGTACGTGGGGGGACACTGAAGCTTTCTTT | TRBJ1-1 | . | . | TRBV4-1
CATSEAGANSPLHF | TGTGCCACCAGTGAGGCGGGGGCCAACTCACCCCTCCACTTT | TRBJ1-6 | . | . | TRBV24-1
CASSLRDPAPYEQYF | TGTGCCAGCAGCCTCCGGGACCCTGCCCCCTACGAGCAGTACTTC | TRBJ2-7 | . | . | TRBV6-6
CASSLADFLNTGELFF | TGTGCCAGCAGCTTGGCAGACTTCTTGAACACCGGGGAGCTGTTTTTT | TRBJ2-2 | . | . | TRBV5-8
CASSYSGQGMNSPLHF | TGTGCCAGCAGTTACTCGGGGCAGGGGATGAATTCACCCCTCCACTTT | TRBJ1-6 | few | . | TRBV6-6
CASSQAGLANNEQFF | TGTGCCAGCAGCCAAGCTGGGCTAGCGAATAATGAGCAGTTCTTC | TRBJ2-1 | . | . | TRBV3-1/TRBV3-2
CASSSQGETQYF | TGTGCCTCTTCCTCCCAAGGAGAGACCCAGTACTTC | TRBJ2-5 | . | . | TRBV6-5
CASSYRDRPGYTF | TGTGCCAGCAGTTACCGGGACAGGCCCGGCTACACCTTC | TRBJ1-2 | . | TRBD1 | TRBV6-5
CASSQTRGGMGSYEQYF | TGTGCCAGCAGCCAAACAAGGGGCGGGATGGGATCCTACGAGCAGTACTTC | TRBJ2-7 | . | . | TRBV5-4
CASSPQQRNTEAFF | TGTGCCAGCTCACCACAGCAGCGGAACACTGAAGCTTTCTTT | TRBJ1-1 | . | . | TRBV18
CASSPYSYNEQFF | TGTGCCAGTAGTCCGTACTCCTACAATGAGCAGTTCTTC | TRBJ2-1 | . | . | TRBV19
CASSTRQGNSNEQYF | TGTGCCAGCAGTACTAGACAGGGGAACTCCAACGAGCAGTACTTC | TRBJ2-7 | few | TRBD1 | TRBV27